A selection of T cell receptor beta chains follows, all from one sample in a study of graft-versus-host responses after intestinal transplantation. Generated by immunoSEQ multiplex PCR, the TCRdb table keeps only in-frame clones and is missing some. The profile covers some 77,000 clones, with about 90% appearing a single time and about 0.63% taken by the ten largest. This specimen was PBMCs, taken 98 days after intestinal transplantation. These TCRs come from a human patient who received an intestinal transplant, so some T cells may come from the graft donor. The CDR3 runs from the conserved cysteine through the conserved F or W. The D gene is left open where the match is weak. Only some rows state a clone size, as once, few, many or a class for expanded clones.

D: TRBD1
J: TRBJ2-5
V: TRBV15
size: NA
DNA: TGTGCCACCAGCAGTTCGTACAGGGGTCAAGAGACCCAGTACTTC
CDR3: CATSSSYRGQETQYF

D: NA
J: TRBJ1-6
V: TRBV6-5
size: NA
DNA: TGTGCCAGCAGTTATGTCTCGAGCTCCTATAATTCACCCCTCCACTTT
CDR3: CASSYVSSSYNSPLHF

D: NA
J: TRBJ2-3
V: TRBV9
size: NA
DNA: TGTGCCAGCAGCCCGAGAGAGCAGGTACTAACAGATACGCAGTATTTT
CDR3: CASSPREQVLTDTQYF

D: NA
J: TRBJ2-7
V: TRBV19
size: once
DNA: TGTGCCAGTAGTATAGATCACGGGCCCCCCTCCTACGAGCAGTACTTC
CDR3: CASSIDHGPPSYEQYF

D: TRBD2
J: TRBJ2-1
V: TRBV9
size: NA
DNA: TGTGCCAGCAGCGGTGGACTAGCGGGGAGGGCCTTCGGTGTGTTCTTC
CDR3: CASSGGLAGRAFGVFF

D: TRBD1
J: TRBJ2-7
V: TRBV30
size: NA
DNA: TGTGCCTGGAGTGTTAAGGACAGGGTCTTCTACGAGCAGTACTTC
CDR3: CAWSVKDRVFYEQYF

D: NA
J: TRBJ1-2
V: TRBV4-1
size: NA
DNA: TGCGCCAGCAGCGGTCTCGGGAGGAGCCCCTCCGGCTACACCTTC
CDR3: CASSGLGRSPSGYTF

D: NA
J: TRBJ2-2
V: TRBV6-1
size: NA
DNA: TGTGCCAGCCGATTACAGGGTAACGGGGAGCTGTTTTTT
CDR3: CASRLQGNGELFF

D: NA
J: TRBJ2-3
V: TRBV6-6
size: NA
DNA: TGTGCCAGCAGCACGGCTAGCCCCCTGGCGTATTTT
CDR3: CASSTASPLAYF

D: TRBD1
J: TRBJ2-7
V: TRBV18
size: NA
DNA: TGTGCCAGCTCACCACCCCCCGGGACAGGGGCTCTAAGTGGGCTAGAGCAGTACTTC
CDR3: CASSPPPGTGALSGLEQYF

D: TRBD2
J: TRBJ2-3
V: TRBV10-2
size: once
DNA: TGCGCCAGCAGCCTAGCGGGGGGGCCCCCAGATACGCAGTATTTT
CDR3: CASSLAGGPPDTQYF

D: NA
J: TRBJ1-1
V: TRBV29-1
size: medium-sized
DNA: TGCAGCGTTGCCCCTGACAGAATTGAAGCTTTCTTT
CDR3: CSVAPDRIEAFF

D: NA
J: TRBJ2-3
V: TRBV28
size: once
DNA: TGTGCCAGATTTTCGGGGCAGGGGTCGAGCACAGATACGCAGTATTTT
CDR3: CARFSGQGSSTDTQYF

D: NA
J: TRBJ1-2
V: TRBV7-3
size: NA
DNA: TGTGCCAGCAGCTTACAAGGGGATCACTATGGCTACACCTTC
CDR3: CASSLQGDHYGYTF

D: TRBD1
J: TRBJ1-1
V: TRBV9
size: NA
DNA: TGTGCCAGCAGCGTAGAGGGGGCTTACACTGAAGCTTTCTTT
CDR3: CASSVEGAYTEAFF

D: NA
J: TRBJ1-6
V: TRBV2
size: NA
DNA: TGTGCCAGCAGTGGGACACCGAGCTCCTATAATTCACCCCTCCACTTT
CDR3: CASSGTPSSYNSPLHF

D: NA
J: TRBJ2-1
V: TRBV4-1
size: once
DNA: TGCGCCAGCAGCCAAGACCCGCCGGGCCTCTCCTACAATGAGCAGTTCTTC
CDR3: CASSQDPPGLSYNEQFF

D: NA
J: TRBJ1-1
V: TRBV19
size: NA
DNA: TGTGCCAGTAGTATGGGACGGAACACTGAAGCTTTCTTT
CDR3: CASSMGRNTEAFF

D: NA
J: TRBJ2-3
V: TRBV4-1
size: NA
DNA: TGCGCCAGCAGCCAGGAGCCCAGCACAGATACGCAGTATTTT
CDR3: CASSQEPSTDTQYF

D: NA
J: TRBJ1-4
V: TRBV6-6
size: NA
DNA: TGTGCCAGCAGTCCTACGACAGGCCTTGGGGGTGAAAAACTGTTTTTT
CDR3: CASSPTTGLGGEKLFF

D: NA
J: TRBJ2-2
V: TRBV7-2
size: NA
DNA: TGTGCCAGCAGCTCCTTTCACCAAACCGGGGAGCTGTTTTTT
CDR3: CASSSFHQTGELFF

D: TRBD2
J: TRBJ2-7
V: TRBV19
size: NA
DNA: TGTGCCAGTAGTTCTACCGGGACTAGCGGGGGCTCTAGAGACGAGCAGTACTTC
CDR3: CASSSTGTSGGSRDEQYF

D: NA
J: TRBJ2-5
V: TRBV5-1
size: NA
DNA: TGCGCCAGCAGTCCGGGACGGCAAGAGACCCAGTACTTC
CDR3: CASSPGRQETQYF

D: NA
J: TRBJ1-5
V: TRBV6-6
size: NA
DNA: TGTGCCACCATTCCCCGGGTTTCCAATCAGCCCCAGCATTTT
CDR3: CATIPRVSNQPQHF

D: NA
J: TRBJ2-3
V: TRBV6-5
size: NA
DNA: TGTGCCAGCATCAACTTAGCGTCAGATACGCAGTATTTT
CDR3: CASINLASDTQYF

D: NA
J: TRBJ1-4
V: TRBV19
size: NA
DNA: TGTGCCAGTAGTATATTAGACAGAGGTTATAATGAAAAACTGTTTTTT
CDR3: CASSILDRGYNEKLFF

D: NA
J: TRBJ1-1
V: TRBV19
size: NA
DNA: TGTGCCAGTAGTATAGGGGGGGGGTTGGCTGAAGCTTTCTTT
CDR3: CASSIGGGLAEAFF

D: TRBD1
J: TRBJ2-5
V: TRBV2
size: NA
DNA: TGTGCCAGCAACCGGGACAGCGATTACCAAGAGACCCAGTACTTC
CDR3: CASNRDSDYQETQYF

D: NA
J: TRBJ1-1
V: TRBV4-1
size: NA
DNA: TGCGCCAGCAGCCAAGATGGGGGTCTTCCCACCACTGAAGCTTTCTTT
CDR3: CASSQDGGLPTTEAFF

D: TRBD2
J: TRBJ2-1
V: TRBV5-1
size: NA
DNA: TGCGCCAGCGTGTCGGGACTAGCGGGAGTTTCCTACAATGAGCAGTTCTTC
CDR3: CASVSGLAGVSYNEQFF

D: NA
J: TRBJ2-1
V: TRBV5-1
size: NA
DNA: TGCGCCAGCCGGGGCTCCTACAATGAGCAGTTCTTC
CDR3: CASRGSYNEQFF

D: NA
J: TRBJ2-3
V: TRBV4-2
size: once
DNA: TGTGCCAGCAGCCAAGATAACACCCCGGGCACAGATACGCAGTATTTT
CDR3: CASSQDNTPGTDTQYF

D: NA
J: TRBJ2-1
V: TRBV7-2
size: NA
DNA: TGTGCCAGCAGTCTTGCACGTGGCGGGAAGCGCGATGAGCAGTTCTTC
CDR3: CASSLARGGKRDEQFF

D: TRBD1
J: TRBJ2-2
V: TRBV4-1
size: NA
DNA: TGCGCCAGCAGCCCCACATCCGGGACAGAAAAGACCGGGGAGCTGTTTTTT
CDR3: CASSPTSGTEKTGELFF

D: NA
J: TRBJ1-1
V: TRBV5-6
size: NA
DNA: TGTGCCAGCAGCTTGGGGGGTGGACGTCACGTCTTT
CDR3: CASSLGGGRHVF

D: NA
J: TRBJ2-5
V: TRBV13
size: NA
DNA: TGTGCCAGCAGCTCGCTTTCGGACTTGGGCCGACAAGAGACCCAGTACTTC
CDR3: CASSSLSDLGRQETQYF

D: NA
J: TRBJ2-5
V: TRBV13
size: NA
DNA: TGTGCCAGCAGCTTATCCCGGGGGCCATACCAAGAGACCCAGTACTTC
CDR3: CASSLSRGPYQETQYF

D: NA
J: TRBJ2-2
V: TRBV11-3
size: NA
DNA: TGTGCCAGCAGCCTCAAGGGTTGGAACACCGGGGAGCTGTTTTTT
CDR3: CASSLKGWNTGELFF

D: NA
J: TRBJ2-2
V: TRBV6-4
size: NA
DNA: TGTGCCAGCAGTGAAAACGGGATGAACACCGGGGAGCTGTTTTTT
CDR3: CASSENGMNTGELFF